The entry that follows covers one TCR beta chain sequence. These data originate in a study of blood T cell repertoires in COVID-19. Overall study context: The United States, Italy and Spain supplied acute and convalescent COVID-19 samples. Nucleic acid was either cDNA or gDNA, and it came from T cells, B-cell-depleted T cells, or PBMCs.

CDR1 is SGHRS, CDR2 YFSETQ, per germline. The CDR3 has 15 residues. V lost 0 bases and J 0 bases, leaving 9 bases between the germline ends. Authors' processing steps: Researchers report that nucleated cell counts were estimated from reference gene primer amplification. Clones were read by immunoSEQ multiplex PCR, and TCRdb kept only the in-frame ones, dropping some. That table gives V, J and clone size, and the DNA gave D and trimming. This table has 180,000 or so clones, 80% to 90% appearing once. This receptor was taken from a woman of 80 years or more with acute or convalescent COVID-19. The rearrangement links TRBV5-1 to TRBJ1-2; D is undetermined. Sequenced material: peripheral blood. The CDR3, as DNA: TGCGCCAGCAGCTTGGCCAGGATGGCTAACTATGGCTACACCTTC. Its translation is CASSLARMANYGYTF.